Reported below is one T cell receptor beta chain. Its antigen is still unknown. The data were taken from a study of monozygotic twins with cystic fibrosis. The CDR3 is 13 amino acids. Germline V gene data show CDR1 as ENHRY and CDR2 as SYGVKD. The V gene end was trimmed by 8 bases and the J gene end by 5 bases; junction bases not matched to a gene: 8. Sequencing was performed with immunoSEQ multiplex PCR; in TCRdb, only in-frame clones are kept and a portion is missing. The table lists some 19,000 clones, about 97% of them singletons. Study-wide results and limits: Monozygotic CF twin pairs shared significantly more nucleotide-identical clonotypes than unrelated CF individuals did.

What was sequenced was blood. This sequence joins TRBV10-3 and TRBJ1-1; 7 bases fit TRBD1. The TCR sequence derives from a woman younger than 45 with cystic fibrosis. For the CDR3, the DNA is TGTGCCATCGCCACAGGGGTAGGGACTGAAGCTTTCTTT. Protein: CAIATGVGTEAFF.